The clone carrying this T cell receptor beta chain has a single count. What it binds is unknown. The data stem from a study of T cell responses to AZD1222 COVID-19 vaccine. Study findings and constraints: Donor demographics were predominantly white British with a female majority; clonal diversity may be underestimated.

Data came from immunoSEQ multiplex PCR; TCRdb stores just in-frame clones and leaves some out. The data show 200,000 or so clones, about 92% seen once. Per the germline V gene, CDR1 is MRHNA and CDR2 is SNTAGT. The CDR3 contains 14 residues. Trimming at V came to 6 bases and at J to 2 bases, leaving 5 bases not matched to a gene. The sequenced sample was peripheral blood, obtained on day 0 of AZD1222 vaccination. The genes are TRBV6-4 and TRBJ1-1; 8 nucleotides match TRBD1. This sequence was found in an adult in good health. The CDR3 protein is CASSSGGRNTEAFF. CDR3 bases: TGTGCCAGCAGCTCAGGGGGCCGAAACACTGAAGCTTTCTTT.